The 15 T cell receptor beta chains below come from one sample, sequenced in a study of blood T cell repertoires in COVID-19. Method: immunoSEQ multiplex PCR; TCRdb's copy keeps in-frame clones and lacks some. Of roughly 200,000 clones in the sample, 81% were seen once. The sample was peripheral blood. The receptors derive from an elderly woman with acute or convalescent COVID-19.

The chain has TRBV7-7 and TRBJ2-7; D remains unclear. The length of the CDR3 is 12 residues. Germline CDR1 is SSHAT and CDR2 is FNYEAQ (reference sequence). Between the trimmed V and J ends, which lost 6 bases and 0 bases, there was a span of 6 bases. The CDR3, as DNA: TGTGCCAGCAGTTGGCCCTCCTACGAGCAGTACTTC. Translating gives CASSWPSYEQYF.

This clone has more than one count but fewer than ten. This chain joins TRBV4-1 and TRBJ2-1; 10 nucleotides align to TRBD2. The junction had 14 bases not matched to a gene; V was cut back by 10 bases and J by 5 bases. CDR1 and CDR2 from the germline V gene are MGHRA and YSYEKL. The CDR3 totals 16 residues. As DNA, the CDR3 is TGCGCCACCGGAGAGCCCCTAGCGGGAGTTAACAATGAGCAGTTCTTC. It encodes CATGEPLAGVNNEQFF.

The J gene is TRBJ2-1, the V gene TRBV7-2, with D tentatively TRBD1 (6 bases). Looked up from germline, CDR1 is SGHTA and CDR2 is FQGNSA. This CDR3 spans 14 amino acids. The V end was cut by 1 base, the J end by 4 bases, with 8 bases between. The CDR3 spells CASSLGGQYNEQFF. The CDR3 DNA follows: TGTGCCAGCAGCTTAGGGGGGCAATACAATGAGCAGTTCTTC.

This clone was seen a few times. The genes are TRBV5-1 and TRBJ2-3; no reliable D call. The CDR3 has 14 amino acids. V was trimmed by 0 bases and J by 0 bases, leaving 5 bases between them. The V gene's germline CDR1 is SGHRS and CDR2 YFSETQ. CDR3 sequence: CASSLGRSTDTQYF. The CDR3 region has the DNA TGCGCCAGCAGCTTGGGCAGAAGCACAGATACGCAGTATTTT.

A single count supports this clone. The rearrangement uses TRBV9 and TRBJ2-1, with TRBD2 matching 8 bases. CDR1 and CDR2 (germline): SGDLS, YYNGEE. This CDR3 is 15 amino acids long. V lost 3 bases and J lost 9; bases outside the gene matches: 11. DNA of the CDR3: TGTGCCAGCAGCGACGGGACTAGGCTCCCCTTTGAGCAGTTCTTC. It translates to CASSDGTRLPFEQFF.

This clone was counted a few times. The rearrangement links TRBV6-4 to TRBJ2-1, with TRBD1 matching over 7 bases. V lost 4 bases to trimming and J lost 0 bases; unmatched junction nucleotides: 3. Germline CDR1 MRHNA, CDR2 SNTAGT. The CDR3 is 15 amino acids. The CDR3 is CASSVTGSSYNEQFF. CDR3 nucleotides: TGTGCCAGCAGTGTGACAGGGAGCTCCTACAATGAGCAGTTCTTC.

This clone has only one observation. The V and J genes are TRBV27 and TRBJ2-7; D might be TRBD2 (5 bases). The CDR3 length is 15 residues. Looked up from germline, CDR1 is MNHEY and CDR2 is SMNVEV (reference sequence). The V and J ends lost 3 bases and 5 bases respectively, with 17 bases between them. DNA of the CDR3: TGTGCCAGCAGTTTTGTCGGACTCCGTGGGAACGAGCAGTACTTC. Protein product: CASSFVGLRGNEQYF.

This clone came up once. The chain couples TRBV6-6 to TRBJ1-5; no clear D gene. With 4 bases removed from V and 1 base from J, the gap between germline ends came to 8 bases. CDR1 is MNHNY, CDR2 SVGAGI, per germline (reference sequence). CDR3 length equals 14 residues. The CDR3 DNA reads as TGTGCCAGCAGTTTCCGGGGAAGCAATCAGCCCCAGCATTTT. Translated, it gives CASSFRGSNQPQHF.

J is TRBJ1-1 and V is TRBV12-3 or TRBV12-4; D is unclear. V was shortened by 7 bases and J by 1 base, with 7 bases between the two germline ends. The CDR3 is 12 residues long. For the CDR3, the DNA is TGTGCCAGCACCCCCGGGAACACTGAAGCTTTCTTT. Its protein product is CASTPGNTEAFF.

CDR3 protein: CASRPTGGGFGDEQYF. The CDR3 coding sequence is TGTGCCAGCAGGCCGACAGGGGGCGGGTTTGGCGACGAGCAGTACTTC. This rearrangement joins TRBV5-5 to TRBJ2-7, with TRBD1 identical over 10 bases. V dropped 5 bases and J dropped 5; count of bases not matched to a gene: 13. CDR1 SGHKS and CDR2 YYEKEE come from the germline V gene (reference sequence). The CDR3 consists of 16 residues.

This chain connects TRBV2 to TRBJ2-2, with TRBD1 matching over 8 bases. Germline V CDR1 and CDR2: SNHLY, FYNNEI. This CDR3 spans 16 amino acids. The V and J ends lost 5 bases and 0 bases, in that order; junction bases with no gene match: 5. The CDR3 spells CASSFSGGANTGELFF. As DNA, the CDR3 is TGTGCCAGCAGTTTCTCAGGGGGCGCGAACACCGGGGAGCTGTTTTTT.

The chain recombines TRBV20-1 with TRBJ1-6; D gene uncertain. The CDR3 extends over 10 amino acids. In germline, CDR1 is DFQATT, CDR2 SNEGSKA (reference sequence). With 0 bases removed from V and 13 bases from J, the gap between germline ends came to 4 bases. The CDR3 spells CSARDRPLHF. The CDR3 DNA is TGCAGTGCTAGAGACAGGCCCCTCCACTTT.

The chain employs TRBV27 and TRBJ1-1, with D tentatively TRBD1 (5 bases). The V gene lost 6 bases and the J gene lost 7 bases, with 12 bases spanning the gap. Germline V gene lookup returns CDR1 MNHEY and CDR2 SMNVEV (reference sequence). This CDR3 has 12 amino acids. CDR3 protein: CASSPLGGEAFF. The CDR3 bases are TGTGCCAGCAGCCCACTGGGGGGTGAAGCTTTCTTT.

DNA of the CDR3: TGTGCCAGCAGCAGGGGACAGGCCCCCTACCACGAGCAGTACTTC. Translation gives CASSRGQAPYHEQYF. The chain uses TRBV5-6 and TRBJ2-7; 8 bases map to TRBD1. The CDR3 sequence is 15 residues long. V shed 4 bases and J 5 bases; nucleotides not matched to a gene: 11. Per the germline V gene, CDR1 is SGHDT and CDR2 is YYEEEE.

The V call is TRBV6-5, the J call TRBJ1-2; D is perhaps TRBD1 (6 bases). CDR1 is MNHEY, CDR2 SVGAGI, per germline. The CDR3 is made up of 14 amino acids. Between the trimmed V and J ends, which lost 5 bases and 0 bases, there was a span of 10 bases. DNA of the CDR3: TGTGCCAGCAGTCCAGGGGAGCCTAACTATGGCTACACCTTC. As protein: CASSPGEPNYGYTF.